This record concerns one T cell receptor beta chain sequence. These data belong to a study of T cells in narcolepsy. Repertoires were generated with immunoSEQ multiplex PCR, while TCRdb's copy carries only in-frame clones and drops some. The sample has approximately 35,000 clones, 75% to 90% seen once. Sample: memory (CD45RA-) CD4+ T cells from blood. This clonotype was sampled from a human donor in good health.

As DNA, the CDR3 is TGTGCCAGCAGCTTACCAGGGACAGGGGGGAGGATTAACACAGATACGCAGTATTTT. Its protein is CASSLPGTGGRINTDTQYF. The J gene is TRBJ2-3, the V gene TRBV7-3; 11 bases are shared with TRBD1. The CDR3 is 19 residues long. Germline V lookup: CDR1 SGHTA, CDR2 FQGTGA. Losses at the gene ends were 2 bases for V and 2 bases for J; bases not matched to a gene: 12.